A selection of T cell receptor beta chains follows, all from one sample in a study of CD8 T cells in Susac syndrome. TCRdb used MiXCR to reprocess the immunoSEQ multiplex PCR reads, holding one entry per CDR3 protein. The data hold about 150,000 distinct CDR3 sequences, with nearly 97% observed a single time. The sample comprised CD4+ T cells from PBMCs. These receptors were obtained from a human donor with Susac syndrome. The CDR3 runs from the conserved cysteine through the conserved F or W. The D gene is left open where the match is weak. Clone sizes are given selectively: once, few, many, or a class where the clone is expanded.

J: TRBJ1-1; size: NA; D: NA; V: TRBV20-1; DNA: TGCAGTGCCCGGCCCCCGAACACTGAAGCTTTCTTT; CDR3: CSARPPNTEAFF
J: TRBJ1-1; size: NA; D: NA; V: TRBV25-1; DNA: TGTGCCAGCAGTGGATACAGCGCAGCTTTCTTT; CDR3: CASSGYSAAFF
J: TRBJ1-2; size: NA; D: NA; V: TRBV20-1; DNA: TGCAGTGCCCCTGGGACGGTCTATGGCTACACCTTC; CDR3: CSAPGTVYGYTF
J: TRBJ2-1; size: NA; D: TRBD2; V: TRBV24-1; DNA: TGTGCCACCAGTGACCCTAGCGGGAAGTACAATGAGCAGTTCTTC; CDR3: CATSDPSGKYNEQFF
J: TRBJ2-3; size: NA; D: NA; V: TRBV20-1; DNA: TGCAGTGCCCGATCGCGGGGGCGCCCCGCAGATACGCAGTATTTT; CDR3: CSARSRGRPADTQYF
J: TRBJ2-7; size: NA; D: NA; V: TRBV3-1; DNA: TGTGCCAGCAGCCAATTTCGCGGGGCTTACGAGCAGTACTTC; CDR3: CASSQFRGAYEQYF
J: TRBJ2-1; size: NA; D: TRBD2; V: TRBV5-1; DNA: TGCGCCAGCAGCTTGGGAGCCTCGGGGGGGAATGAGCAGTTCTTC; CDR3: CASSLGASGGNEQFF
J: TRBJ2-7; size: NA; D: NA; V: TRBV5-4; DNA: TGTGCCACCCACTCCGGCCCCTACGAGCAGTACTTC; CDR3: CATHSGPYEQYF
J: TRBJ2-5; size: NA; D: NA; V: TRBV29-1; DNA: TGCAGCGTTGAACTGGTAGCTGAAGAGACCCAGTACTTC; CDR3: CSVELVAEETQYF
J: TRBJ2-4; size: NA; D: TRBD2; V: TRBV29-1; DNA: TGCAGCGCCGTAGCGGGAGGAGCCAAAAACATTCAGTACTTC; CDR3: CSAVAGGAKNIQYF
J: TRBJ2-7; size: NA; D: NA; V: TRBV12-3/TRBV12-4; DNA: TGTGCCAGCAGTCCACTTAGCGGTGGGTACGAGCAGTACTTC; CDR3: CASSPLSGGYEQYF
J: TRBJ2-1; size: NA; D: TRBD2; V: TRBV15; DNA: TGTGCCACCAGCAGCTTCCCGAGACTAGCGGGGTTTGAGCAGTTCTTC; CDR3: CATSSFPRLAGFEQFF
J: TRBJ1-1; size: NA; D: NA; V: TRBV12-3/TRBV12-4; DNA: TGTGCCAGCACAAGGGTCCTTACTGAAGCTTTCTTT; CDR3: CASTRVLTEAFF
J: TRBJ2-3; size: NA; D: NA; V: TRBV20-1; DNA: TGCAGCTACCGGGGGCCAGGCACAGATACGCAGTATTTT; CDR3: CSYRGPGTDTQYF
J: TRBJ1-1; size: NA; D: NA; V: TRBV5-6; DNA: TGTGCCAGCAGCCCAGGGGAGCTGAACACTGAAGCTTTCTTT; CDR3: CASSPGELNTEAFF
J: TRBJ1-2; size: NA; D: NA; V: TRBV14; DNA: TGTGCCAGCAGCCCCGGAGGGGGGCGTATCGTCTATGGCTACACCTTC; CDR3: CASSPGGGRIVYGYTF
J: TRBJ1-1; size: NA; D: NA; V: TRBV7-9; DNA: TGTGCCAGCAGCCGAATCAGACGGTTGAACACTGAAGCTTTCTTT; CDR3: CASSRIRRLNTEAFF
J: TRBJ2-1; size: NA; D: NA; V: TRBV29-1; DNA: TGCAGCGCAAAGGGTCGGGGGCCGAGCTCCTACAATGAGCAGTTCTTC; CDR3: CSAKGRGPSSYNEQFF
J: TRBJ2-3; size: NA; D: NA; V: TRBV10-3; DNA: TGTGCCATCAGTGAGTCGACTGGGGGCACAGATACGCAGTATTTT; CDR3: CAISESTGGTDTQYF
J: TRBJ2-2; size: NA; D: NA; V: TRBV12-3/TRBV12-4; DNA: TGTGCCAGCAGTTATGTTTCCTCGACCACCGGGGAGCTGTTTTTT; CDR3: CASSYVSSTTGELFF
J: TRBJ1-1; size: NA; D: NA; V: TRBV4-1; DNA: TGCGCCAGCAGCCAAGGAGTCATCGCTGAAGCTTTCTTT; CDR3: CASSQGVIAEAFF
J: TRBJ2-7; size: NA; D: TRBD1; V: TRBV7-9; DNA: TGTGCCAGCAGCTGGCCGGACAGGGGGACCTACGAGCAGTACTTC; CDR3: CASSWPDRGTYEQYF
J: TRBJ2-3; size: NA; D: TRBD2; V: TRBV4-1; DNA: TGCGCCAGCAGCCAATGGTCAGCGGGAGGAACAGATACGCAGTATTTT; CDR3: CASSQWSAGGTDTQYF
J: TRBJ2-5; size: once; D: NA; V: TRBV20-1; DNA: TGCAGTGCCACCCTTGGTGAGACCCAGTACTTC; CDR3: CSATLGETQYF
J: TRBJ2-1; size: NA; D: NA; V: TRBV5-1; DNA: TGCGCCAGCAGCTTGGTGCGGGGGCCCGTTGACAATGAGCAGTTCTTC; CDR3: CASSLVRGPVDNEQFF
J: TRBJ2-6; size: NA; D: NA; V: TRBV6-1; DNA: TGTGCCAGCAGTGAAGCAGGGTCTGGGGCCAACGTCCTGACTTTC; CDR3: CASSEAGSGANVLTF
J: TRBJ2-5; size: NA; D: TRBD2; V: TRBV20-1; DNA: TGCAGTGTTGGACTAGCGGGGGGGGTAGGGGAGACCCAGTACTTC; CDR3: CSVGLAGGVGETQYF
J: TRBJ2-7; size: NA; D: TRBD2; V: TRBV28; DNA: TGTGCCAGCCGAAAGGCGGGAGGCTCCTACGAGCAGTACTTC; CDR3: CASRKAGGSYEQYF
J: TRBJ2-3; size: NA; D: TRBD2; V: TRBV29-1; DNA: TGCAGCGTTCAATCTGGACTAGTCGCAGATACGCAGTATTTT; CDR3: CSVQSGLVADTQYF
J: TRBJ1-1; size: NA; D: NA; V: TRBV3-1; DNA: TGTGCCAGCAATGGGGGACGGAACACTGAAGCTTTCTTT; CDR3: CASNGGRNTEAFF
J: TRBJ1-1; size: NA; D: NA; V: TRBV9; DNA: TGTGCCAGCAGCGTGAAAGGGGAGACTGAAGCTTTCTTT; CDR3: CASSVKGETEAFF
J: TRBJ2-2; size: NA; D: NA; V: TRBV20-1; DNA: TGCAGTGCTAGACGTCCAGGGTTTTCGGACACCGGGGAGCTGTTTTTT; CDR3: CSARRPGFSDTGELFF
J: TRBJ1-1; size: NA; D: NA; V: TRBV9; DNA: TGTGCCAGCAGCGTAGGGGGCGAAGGTACTGAAGCTTTCTTT; CDR3: CASSVGGEGTEAFF
J: TRBJ1-5; size: NA; D: NA; V: TRBV15; DNA: TGTGCCACCAGCAGAGATTTAACAGGGCCTCAGCCCCAGCATTTT; CDR3: CATSRDLTGPQPQHF
J: TRBJ2-7; size: NA; D: TRBD2; V: TRBV20-1; DNA: TGCAGTGCCTTACTAGCGGGAGTCAACGAGCAGTACTTC; CDR3: CSALLAGVNEQYF
J: TRBJ2-2; size: NA; D: NA; V: TRBV7-6; DNA: TGTGCCTGCCGAAGGGACATTAACGGGGAGCTGTTTTTT; CDR3: CACRRDINGELFF
J: TRBJ2-6; size: NA; D: TRBD2; V: TRBV3-1; DNA: TGTGCCAGCACCCATGGACTAGCGGGAAGCCCTGGGGCCAACGTCCTGACTTTC; CDR3: CASTHGLAGSPGANVLTF
J: TRBJ1-5; size: NA; D: NA; V: TRBV28; DNA: TGTGCCAGCAGCCCCACGACAGGAGGCGAACAGCCCCAGCATTTT; CDR3: CASSPTTGGEQPQHF
J: TRBJ1-1; size: NA; D: TRBD1; V: TRBV2; DNA: TGTGCCAGCAGTGGGGACAGGGGAGAAGCTTTCTTT; CDR3: CASSGDRGEAFF
J: TRBJ2-1; size: NA; D: NA; V: TRBV29-1; DNA: TGCAGCGTTGTCGGCAGGAGCTCCTACAATGAGCAGTTCTTC; CDR3: CSVVGRSSYNEQFF
J: TRBJ2-1; size: NA; D: TRBD2; V: TRBV20-1; DNA: TGCAGTGCTGCCCGGACTAGCAACAATGAGCAGTTCTTC; CDR3: CSAARTSNNEQFF
J: TRBJ2-1; size: NA; D: NA; V: TRBV7-9; DNA: TGTGCCAGCAGCATGGAGTGGAATGAGCAGTTCTTC; CDR3: CASSMEWNEQFF
J: TRBJ2-2; size: NA; D: NA; V: TRBV20-1; DNA: TGCAGTGCTAGCGGGGGCATCCGGACCGGGGAGCTGTTTTTT; CDR3: CSASGGIRTGELFF
J: TRBJ2-5; size: NA; D: NA; V: TRBV20-1; DNA: TGCAGTGCCCCCTGGGGGGAGACCCAGTACTTC; CDR3: CSAPWGETQYF
J: TRBJ2-3; size: NA; D: TRBD2; V: TRBV20-1; DNA: TGCAGTGCTAGGATCCGGACTAGCGGGGATACGCAGTATTTT; CDR3: CSARIRTSGDTQYF
J: TRBJ1-1; size: NA; D: NA; V: TRBV25-1; DNA: TGTGCCAGCAGTGACGGGATGGGGGGGTGGACTGAAGCTTTCTTT; CDR3: CASSDGMGGWTEAFF